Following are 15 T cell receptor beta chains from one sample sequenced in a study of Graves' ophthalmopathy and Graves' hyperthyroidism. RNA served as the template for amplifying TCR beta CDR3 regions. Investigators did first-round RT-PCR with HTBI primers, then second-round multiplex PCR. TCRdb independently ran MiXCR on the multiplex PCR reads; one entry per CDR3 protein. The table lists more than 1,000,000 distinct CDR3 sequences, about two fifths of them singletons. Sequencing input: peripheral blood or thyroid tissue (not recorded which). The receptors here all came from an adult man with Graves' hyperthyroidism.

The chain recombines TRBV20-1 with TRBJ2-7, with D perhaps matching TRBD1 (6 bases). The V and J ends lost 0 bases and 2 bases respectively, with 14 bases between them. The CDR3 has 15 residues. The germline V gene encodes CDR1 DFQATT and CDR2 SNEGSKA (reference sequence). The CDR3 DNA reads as TGCAGTGCTAGAGAATTTGACAGGTCAGCCTACGAGCAGTACTTC. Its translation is CSAREFDRSAYEQYF.

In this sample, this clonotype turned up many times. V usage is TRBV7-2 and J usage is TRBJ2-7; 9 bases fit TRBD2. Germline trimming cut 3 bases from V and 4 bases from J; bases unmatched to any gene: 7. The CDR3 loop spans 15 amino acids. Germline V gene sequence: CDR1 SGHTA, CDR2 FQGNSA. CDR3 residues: CASSFGGRDSYEQYF. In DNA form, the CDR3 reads TGTGCCAGCAGCTTCGGCGGGAGGGACTCATACGAGCAGTACTTC.

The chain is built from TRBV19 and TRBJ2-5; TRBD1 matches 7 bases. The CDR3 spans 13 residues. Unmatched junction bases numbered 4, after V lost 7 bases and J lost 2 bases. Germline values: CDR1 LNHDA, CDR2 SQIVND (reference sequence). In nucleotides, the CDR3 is TGTGCCAGTAACGACAGGGAGCAAGAGACCCAGTACTTC. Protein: CASNDREQETQYF.

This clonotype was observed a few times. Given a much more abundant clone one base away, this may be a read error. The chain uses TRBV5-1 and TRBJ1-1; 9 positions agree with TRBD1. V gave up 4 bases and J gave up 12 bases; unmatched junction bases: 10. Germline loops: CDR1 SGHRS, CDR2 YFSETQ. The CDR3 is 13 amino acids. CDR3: CASSARDRVGSFF. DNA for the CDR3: TGCGCCAGCAGCGCCCGGGACAGGGTTGGATCTTTCTTT.

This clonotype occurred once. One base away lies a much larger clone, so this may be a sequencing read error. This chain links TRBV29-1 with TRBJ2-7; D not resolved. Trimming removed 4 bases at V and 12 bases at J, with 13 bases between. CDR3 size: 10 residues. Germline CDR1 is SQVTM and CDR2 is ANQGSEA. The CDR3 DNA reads TGCAGCGTTGGGGAAGATGGGCGGTACTTC. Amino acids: CSVGEDGRYF.

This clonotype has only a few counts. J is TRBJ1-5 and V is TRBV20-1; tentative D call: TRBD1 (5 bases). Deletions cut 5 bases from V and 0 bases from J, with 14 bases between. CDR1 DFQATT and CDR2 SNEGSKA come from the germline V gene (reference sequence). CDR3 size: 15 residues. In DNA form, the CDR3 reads TGCAGTGCTGGGGCGGGGCGCTATAGCAATCAGCCCCAGCATTTT. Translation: CSAGAGRYSNQPQHF.

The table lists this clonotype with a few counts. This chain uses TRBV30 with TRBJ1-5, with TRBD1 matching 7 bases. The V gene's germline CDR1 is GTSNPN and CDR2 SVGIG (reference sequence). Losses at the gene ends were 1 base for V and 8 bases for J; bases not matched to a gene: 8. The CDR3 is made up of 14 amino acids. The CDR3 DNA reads TGTGCCTGGAGTGAAGGGGGCATGGTTGAGCCCCAGCATTTT. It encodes CAWSEGGMVEPQHF.

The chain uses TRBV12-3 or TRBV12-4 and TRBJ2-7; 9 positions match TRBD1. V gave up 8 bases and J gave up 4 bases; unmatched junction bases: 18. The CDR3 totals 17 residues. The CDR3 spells CASRRGASGQGMYEQYF. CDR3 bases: TGTGCCAGCCGCCGAGGGGCTTCGGGACAGGGAATGTACGAGCAGTACTTC.

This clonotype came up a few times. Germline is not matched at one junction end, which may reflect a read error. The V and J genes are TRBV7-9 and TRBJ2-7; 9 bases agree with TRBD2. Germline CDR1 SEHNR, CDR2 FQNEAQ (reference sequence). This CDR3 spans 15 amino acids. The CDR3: CASSASVAGVYEQYF. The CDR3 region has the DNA TGCGCCAGCAGCGCCTCGGTAGCGGGAGTCTACGAGCAGTACTTC.

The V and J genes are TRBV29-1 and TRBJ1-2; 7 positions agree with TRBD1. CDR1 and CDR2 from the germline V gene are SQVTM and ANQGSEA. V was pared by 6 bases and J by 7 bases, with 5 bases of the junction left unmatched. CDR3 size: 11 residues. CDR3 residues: CSVGTDGGYTF. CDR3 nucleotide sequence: TGCAGCGTCGGGACAGATGGTGGCTACACCTTC. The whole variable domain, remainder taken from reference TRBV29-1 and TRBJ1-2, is SAVISQKPSRDICQRGTSLTIQCQVDSQVTMMFWYRQQPGQSLTLIATANQGSEATYESGFVIDKFPISRPNLTFSTLTVSNMSPEDSSIYLCSVGTDGGYTFGSGTRLTVV.

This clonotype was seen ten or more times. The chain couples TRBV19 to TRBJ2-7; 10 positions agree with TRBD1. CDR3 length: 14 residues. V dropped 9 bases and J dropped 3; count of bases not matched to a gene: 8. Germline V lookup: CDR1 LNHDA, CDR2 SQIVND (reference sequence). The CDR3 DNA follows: TGTGCCAGCAACACCGGGACAGGGGTCTACGAGCAGTACTTC. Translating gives CASNTGTGVYEQYF.

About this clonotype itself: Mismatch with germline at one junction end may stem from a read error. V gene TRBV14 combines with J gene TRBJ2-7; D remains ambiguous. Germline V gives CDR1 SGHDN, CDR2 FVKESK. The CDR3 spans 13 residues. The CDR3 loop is CASSQGNSYGQYF. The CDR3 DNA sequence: TGTGCCAGCAGCCAGGGGAACTCCTACGGGCAGTACTTC.

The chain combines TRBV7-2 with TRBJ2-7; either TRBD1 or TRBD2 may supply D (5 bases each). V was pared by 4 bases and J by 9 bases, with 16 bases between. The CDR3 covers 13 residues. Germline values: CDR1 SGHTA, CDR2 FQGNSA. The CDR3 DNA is TGTGCCAGCAGCTCGGACCCCTGGGACGCGCAGTACTTC. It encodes CASSSDPWDAQYF.

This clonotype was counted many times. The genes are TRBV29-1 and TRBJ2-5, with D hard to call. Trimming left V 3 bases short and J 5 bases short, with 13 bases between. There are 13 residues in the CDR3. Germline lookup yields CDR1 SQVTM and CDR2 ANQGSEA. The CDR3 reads CSVEKRRVETQYF. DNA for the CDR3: TGCAGCGTTGAGAAGAGGCGTGTGGAGACCCAGTACTTC.

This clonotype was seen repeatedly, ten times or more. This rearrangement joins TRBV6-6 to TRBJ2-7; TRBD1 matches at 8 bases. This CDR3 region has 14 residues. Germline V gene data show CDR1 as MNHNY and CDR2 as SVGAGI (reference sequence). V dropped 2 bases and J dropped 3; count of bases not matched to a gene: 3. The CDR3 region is CASSYVDRDYEQYF. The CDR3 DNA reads TGTGCCAGCAGTTACGTGGACAGGGACTACGAGCAGTACTTC.